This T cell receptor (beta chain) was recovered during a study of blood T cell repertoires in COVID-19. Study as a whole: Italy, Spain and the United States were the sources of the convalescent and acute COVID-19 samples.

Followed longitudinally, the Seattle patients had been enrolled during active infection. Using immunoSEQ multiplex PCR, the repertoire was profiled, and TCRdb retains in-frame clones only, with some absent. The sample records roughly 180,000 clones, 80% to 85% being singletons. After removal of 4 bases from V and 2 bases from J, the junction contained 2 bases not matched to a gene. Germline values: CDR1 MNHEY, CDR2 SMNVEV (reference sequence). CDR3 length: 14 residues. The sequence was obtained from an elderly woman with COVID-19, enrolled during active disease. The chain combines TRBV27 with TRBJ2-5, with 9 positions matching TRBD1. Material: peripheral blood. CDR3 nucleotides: TGTGCCAGCAGTTCGACAGGGGGTCAAGAGACCCAGTACTTC. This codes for CASSSTGGQETQYF.